This TCR beta chain was captured in a study of T cell changes during pregnancy in multiple sclerosis. Sequencing was performed with immunoSEQ multiplex PCR; in TCRdb, only in-frame clones are kept and a portion is missing. This sample has tens of thousands of clones, with 80% to 90% found just once. The CDR3 is made up of 15 amino acids. The V end was cut by 1 base, the J end by 6 bases, with 16 bases between. Germline loops: CDR1 SGHRS, CDR2 YFSETQ. The material was CD4+ T cells from peripheral blood mononuclear cells, obtained in the first trimester of pregnancy. This TCR derives from a female donor with multiple sclerosis, enrolled in a pregnancy study. The chain couples TRBV5-1 to TRBJ2-5; D is uncertain. The CDR3 spells CASSLSFESPKTQYF. CDR3 sequence (DNA): TGCGCCAGCAGCTTGTCTTTCGAGAGTCCGAAGACCCAGTACTTC. The complete variable domain, with remaining parts taken from reference TRBV5-1 and TRBJ2-5, reads KAGVTQTPRYLIKTRGQQVTLSCSPISGHRSVSWYQQTPGQGLQFLFEYFSETQRNKGNFPGRFSGRQFSNSRSEMNVSTLELGDSALYLCASSLSFESPKTQYFGPGTRLLVL.